This T cell receptor beta chain was sequenced during a study of cytomegalovirus exposure and HLA in healthy donors. Primers: 60 Vbeta forward and 13 Jbeta reverse. Profiled with immunoSEQ multiplex PCR; TCRdb holds only in-frame clones, not every one. The data contain 120,000 or so clones, 65% to 80% of them seen just once; the ten biggest clones take up about 2.6%. The junction had 4 bases not matched to a gene; V was cut back by 4 bases and J by 3 bases. The germline CDR1 and CDR2 sequences are SGDLS and YYNGEE. The CDR3 length is 16 residues. The source of this sequence is a middle-aged woman in good health and CMV-seropositive. Material: PBMCs. The V gene is TRBV9, the J gene TRBJ1-6, with 10 bases aligning to TRBD1. The CDR3 sequence is CASSPGTGVYNSPLHF. In DNA form, the CDR3 reads TGTGCCAGCAGCCCTGGGACAGGGGTCTATAATTCACCCCTCCACTTT.